This T cell receptor (beta chain) was documented in a study of control samples from healthy donors and cancer patients. The CDR3 consists of 12 residues. V was shortened by 4 bases and J by 10 bases, with 13 bases between the two germline ends. The method was immunoSEQ multiplex PCR; TCRdb's version includes in-frame clones alone and lacks a portion of them. The data show roughly 100,000 clones, around 86% seen once. Only one count was recorded for this clone. V and J are TRBV12-3 or TRBV12-4 and TRBJ1-2; D unresolved. The TCR originated in a woman aged 50 to 60 in good health. The sequencing sample was made of blood. The CDR3 spells CASSWGARDYTF. The CDR3 nucleotides read TGTGCCAGCAGTTGGGGTGCTCGGGACTACACCTTC.